This record looks at one TCR beta chain sequence and its context. The record originates from a study of T cells expressing NK-cell markers. Across the study: With respect to HCMV, seven of the eight sequenced donors were seropositive, and one was seronegative.

TCRdb reprocessed the 5' RACE reads; each CDR3 protein has one entry and no DNA is given. In all, the sample yields about 370,000 distinct CDR3 sequences. Germline loops: CDR1 ENHRY, CDR2 SYGVKD. This CDR3 has 16 amino acids. This chain links TRBV10-3 with TRBJ1-5; TCRdb's D call of TRBD1 is untestable without DNA. The material sequenced was blood T cells: a sorted CD56 or NKG2C T cell subset, CD4+ or CD8+ T cells, or bulk PBMC T cells (not recorded which). This receptor was obtained from a woman aged 45-65 years in good health. The CDR3 is CAISESTGAGDQPQHF.